These T cell receptor beta chains were read from a single sample in a study of T cell repertoires in ileal Crohn's disease. Data came from immunoSEQ multiplex PCR; TCRdb stores just in-frame clones and leaves some out. The repertoire holds roughly 7,100 clones, with 55% to 75% as singletons. Sequenced: ileal tissue. The origin of the receptors is an adult with Crohn's disease. Both conserved end residues are part of each CDR3. D genes are given only for firm matches. Clone size appears in some rows only: once, few, many, or a class for an expanded clone.

abundance	v_gene	d_gene	j_gene	CDR3nt	CDR3aa
-	TRBV6-5	TRBD2	TRBJ2-1	TGTGCCAGCAGTTACCCCGAGCGGGAGGGCCGCAATGAGCGGTTCTTC	CASSYPEREGRNERFF
-	TRBV23-1	-	TRBJ1-1	TGCGCCAGCAGTCAATCGTGGCTAACCGGGGGCACTGAAGCTTTCTTT	CASSQSWLTGGTEAFF
few	TRBV2	TRBD1	TRBJ1-1	TGTGCCAGCAGAGCAAGACAGGGGGCGCTGAACACTGAAGCTTTCTTT	CASRARQGALNTEAFF
-	TRBV7-2	TRBD2	TRBJ2-5	TGTGCCAGCAGATTAGCGGGGGGGACAGGGAGGGAGACCCAGTACTTC	CASRLAGGTGRETQYF
-	TRBV10-2	-	TRBJ2-7	TGCGCCAGCAGTGCCGCAGGGAGGCACGGGCAGTACTTC	CASSAAGRHGQYF
-	TRBV19	-	TRBJ1-5	TGTGCCAGTAGTATAGGAGGCGTTCGGCCCCAGCATTTT	CASSIGGVRPQHF
-	TRBV9	TRBD2	TRBJ2-7	TGTGCCAGCAGCGCAGTTAGCGGGAGTCACAGCGAGCAGTACTTC	CASSAVSGSHSEQYF
once	TRBV7-6	-	TRBJ2-6	TGTGCCAGCACCCAGGGTGCTGGGGCCAACGTCCTGACTTTC	CASTQGAGANVLTF
-	TRBV7-9	-	TRBJ1-1	TGTGCCAGCAGCTTTCGAGAGAACACTGAAGCTTTCTTT	CASSFRENTEAFF
few	TRBV5-1	TRBD2	TRBJ2-5	TGCGCCAGCAGCTTGGCGGGTAGCGGGAGATGGGGACAAGAGACCCAGTACTTC	CASSLAGSGRWGQETQYF
-	TRBV5-1	TRBD1	TRBJ1-2	TGCGCCAGCAGCGGGGCCGGGACAGGTTTTGATGGCTACACCTTC	CASSGAGTGFDGYTF
-	TRBV10-3	-	TRBJ2-1	TGTGCCATCACCAAGGGGGGGGAGCAGTTCTTC	CAITKGGEQFF
-	TRBV9	-	TRBJ1-2	TGTGCCAGCAGCGTAGGGGGGGGCGCGGATGGCTACACCTTC	CASSVGGGADGYTF
-	TRBV7-2	-	TRBJ1-4	TGTGCCAGCAGCCAGGACAGTTATAATGAAAAACTGTTTTTT	CASSQDSYNEKLFF
-	TRBV27	-	TRBJ2-5	TGTGCCAGCAGTCCCCCAGGGGATAGGGAGACCCAGTACTTC	CASSPPGDRETQYF
-	TRBV30	TRBD2	TRBJ2-3	TGTGCCTGGGGGGGAGGGAGGGACTCAGATACGCAGTATTTT	CAWGGGRDSDTQYF
-	TRBV19	TRBD2	TRBJ2-5	TGTGCCAGTAGTATAGAAGGGACTAGCGCCTTCCAAGAGACCCAGTACTTC	CASSIEGTSAFQETQYF
-	TRBV5-1	-	TRBJ2-7	TGCGCCAGCAGCTTGAAGGACAACTACGAGCAGTACTTC	CASSLKDNYEQYF
-	TRBV5-4	TRBD2	TRBJ2-5	TGTGCCAGCAGCGATATGCGGGGGGGCGTAGAGACCCAGTACTTC	CASSDMRGGVETQYF
-	TRBV6-5	TRBD2	TRBJ2-7	TGTGCCAGCAGTAAACGAAAGGGACTATACTACGAGCAGTACTTC	CASSKRKGLYYEQYF
-	TRBV18	-	TRBJ1-5	TGTGCCAGTTCTGGACAGTCTCCTAGCAATCAGCCCCAGCATTTT	CASSGQSPSNQPQHF
few	TRBV7-2	-	TRBJ1-3	TGTGCCAGCAGCAGACGGGAGGCCGTTGGAAACACCATATATTTT	CASSRREAVGNTIYF
-	TRBV10-3	-	TRBJ2-7	TGTGCCATCAGTGAAGCCGTTTACGAGCAGTACTTC	CAISEAVYEQYF
-	TRBV9	TRBD2	TRBJ2-1	TGTGCCAGCAGCGTAGATGGCGGGAGCTCCTACAATGAGCAGTTCTTC	CASSVDGGSSYNEQFF
few	TRBV28	-	TRBJ2-5	TGTGCCAGCACATCGTCGGGAGAGACCCAGTACTTC	CASTSSGETQYF
-	TRBV5-6	TRBD1	TRBJ2-5	TGTGCCAGCAGCATGGGACAGGGGCGAATACAAGAGACCCAGTACTTC	CASSMGQGRIQETQYF
-	TRBV5-5	TRBD1	TRBJ2-1	TGTGCCAGCAGCTGGGGGACAGCTTACAATGAGCAGTTCTTC	CASSWGTAYNEQFF
-	TRBV6-1	-	TRBJ2-1	TGTGCCAGCAGCCTTCCCAGGCGCAATGAGCAGTTCTTC	CASSLPRRNEQFF
few	TRBV6-9	TRBD2	TRBJ2-1	TGTGCCAGCACCAGTGAGCGGGAGACCTTGGAGCAGTTCTTC	CASTSERETLEQFF
-	TRBV19	-	TRBJ1-2	TGTGCCAGTAGTACTGACCGGGCTAACTATGGCTACACCTTC	CASSTDRANYGYTF
-	TRBV2	TRBD1	TRBJ1-5	TGTGCCAGCAGTTCCCGACAGGGAAGTCAGCCCCAGCATTTT	CASSSRQGSQPQHF
-	TRBV7-8	TRBD2	TRBJ2-3	TGTGCCAGCAGCCCCTCCGGGACTAACACAGATACGCAGTATTTT	CASSPSGTNTDTQYF
once	TRBV7-2	TRBD1	TRBJ1-2	TGTGCCAGCAGCACGACAGGGAACTATGGCTACACCTTC	CASSTTGNYGYTF
-	TRBV2	TRBD2	TRBJ2-3	TGTGCCTGTAGCGGGGGGGCGGGAGATACGCAGTATTTT	CACSGGAGDTQYF
-	TRBV27	TRBD2	TRBJ2-3	TGTGCCAGCAGTTTAAGTAGGGTAGCGGGAGGGAAGATTCGAGATACGCAGTATTTT	CASSLSRVAGGKIRDTQYF
-	TRBV19	TRBD2	TRBJ2-1	TGTGCCAGTAGTTCACCTAGCGGGAGTGACTACAATGAGCAGTTCTTC	CASSSPSGSDYNEQFF
-	TRBV30	TRBD1	TRBJ1-2	TGTGCCTGGAGCCCCGGGACAGGGACGCGGGGCTACACCTTC	CAWSPGTGTRGYTF
few	TRBV5-1	TRBD1	TRBJ2-1	TGCGCCAGCAGCTTGACAGGGGGCTCCTACAATGAGCAGTTCTTC	CASSLTGGSYNEQFF
-	TRBV5-1	-	TRBJ1-2	TGCGCCAGCAACTTTTTCCCGGGGGATAACTATGGCTACACCTTC	CASNFFPGDNYGYTF
-	TRBV18	-	TRBJ2-5	TGTGCCAGCTCACCAGGGGCAGGGCAAGAGACCCAGTACTTC	CASSPGAGQETQYF
-	TRBV11-2	TRBD2	TRBJ2-1	TGTGCCAGCAGCTTAAGTCGACTAGCGACCTACAATGAGCAGTTCTTC	CASSLSRLATYNEQFF
-	TRBV2	-	TRBJ2-2	TGTGCCAGCAGGCAATCTAGCGTCCCTACCGGGGAGCTGTTTTTT	CASRQSSVPTGELFF
-	TRBV19	TRBD1	TRBJ1-2	TGTGCCAGTAGTAGGGGACAGGAAGGCTATGGCTACACCTTC	CASSRGQEGYGYTF
once	TRBV2	TRBD2	TRBJ2-1	TGTGCCAGCGATAGAGCCGGGAGGAGCAATGAGCAGTTCTTC	CASDRAGRSNEQFF
-	TRBV6-6	TRBD2	TRBJ2-7	TGTGCCAGCATCGCCGGGGGGGGCGCCTACGAGCAGTACTTC	CASIAGGGAYEQYF
few	TRBV7-9	-	TRBJ1-4	TGTGCCAGCAGCTTAGGGCAGGGTTATGAAAAACTGTTTTTT	CASSLGQGYEKLFF
-	TRBV7-9	-	TRBJ1-2	TGTGCCAGCAGCGATGCGGACAGTAAGGGCTACACCTTC	CASSDADSKGYTF
-	TRBV5-1	-	TRBJ2-2	TGCGCCAGCAGCCGCGGGACCGGGGAGCTGTTTTTT	CASSRGTGELFF
-	TRBV5-6	-	TRBJ2-7	TGTGCCAGCAGCTTGTCCCGAGGTAGGGGTGACAACTTC	CASSLSRGRGDNF
-	TRBV30	TRBD2	TRBJ2-5	TGTGCCTGGAGAGGACTAGCGGAAGAGACCCAGTACTTC	CAWRGLAEETQYF
-	TRBV5-1	-	TRBJ2-1	TGCGCCAGCAGCAGGTTGTCAGCGGCCAGCTCCTACAATGAGCAGTTCTTC	CASSRLSAASSYNEQFF
-	TRBV6-5	-	TRBJ2-7	TGTGCCCTCCCAAGGGGCCGTAAAACCTACGAGCAGTACTTC	CALPRGRKTYEQYF
-	TRBV28	TRBD2	TRBJ2-1	TGTGCCAGCAGTACGGGTCGGGAGGGCCTCCATGAGCAGTTCTTC	CASSTGREGLHEQFF
-	TRBV6-1	-	TRBJ2-7	TGTGCCAGCAGTGAAAGGGGGGGTGCCTACGAGCAGTACTTC	CASSERGGAYEQYF
once	TRBV30	-	TRBJ2-2	TGTGCCTGGAGGCAGACCGGGGAGCTGTTTTTT	CAWRQTGELFF
-	TRBV28	-	TRBJ1-1	TGTGCCAGCAGTTTACTCCCCACCTCAGGGTGGGAAGCTTTCTTT	CASSLLPTSGWEAFF
-	TRBV6-5	TRBD1	TRBJ2-7	TGTGCCAGCAGTTACCGCCGGACAGGTTCCTACGAGCAGTACTTC	CASSYRRTGSYEQYF
-	TRBV18	TRBD2	TRBJ2-5	TGTGCCAGCGTTGAGCACGCGGGAGGAGAGACCCAGTACTTC	CASVEHAGGETQYF
few	TRBV18	TRBD1	TRBJ2-6	TGTGCCAGCTCACCATTGCCCGGGACAGCTTTTTCTGGGGCCAACGTCCTGACTTTC	CASSPLPGTAFSGANVLTF